Sequencing of this T cell receptor beta chain was carried out in a study of human T cells and chemical hapten exposure. Across the whole study: Subjects had 2% DPC placed on about 2 cm by about 2 cm of upper inner arm skin for sensitization.

With regard to this clonotype: What it binds is not known.

Study observations and caveats: Significantly more large CDR3 similarity clusters were formed by expanded TCRs than by controls.

The time point here: patch test 2, 6 weeks after DPC sensitization. As for treatment: therapeutic diphenylcyclopropenone sensitization with weekly scalp DPC. Someone pulled total RNA out of unfractionated whole blood. The library labeled individual cDNA molecules by adding unique molecular identifiers to them. MiXCR, run by TCRdb on the RACE reads, gives a single entry per CDR3 protein. Of 330,000 or so distinct CDR3 sequences detected, 6% to 7% appear once; the ten largest clones hold over 5.5%. Unmatched junction bases numbered 6, after V lost 4 bases and J lost 11 bases. CDR3 length equals 12 residues.

The source of this sequence is a woman aged 18-29 years with alopecia areata. Some clones in this sample may be carry-over from other donors' samples. This rearrangement joins TRBV12-3 or TRBV12-4 to TRBJ2-3; the match to TRBD2 covers 7 bases. The sequencing used whole blood, collected in connection with sensitization to the hapten diphenylcyclopropenone (DPC). The CDR3 DNA follows: TGTGCCAGCAGTTCCCGGGAGGCGGTGCAGTATTTT. Amino acids: CASSSREAVQYF.